This TCR beta chain stems from a study of blood T cells in healthy people across ages. Alongside a J-beta primer mix, a sample-barcoded 5' primer served in a second PCR lasting about 7 to 12 cycles. TCRdb re-called the 5' RACE reads through MiXCR, storing one row per CDR3 protein. The table lists some 1.6 million distinct CDR3 sequences, approximately 32% of them singletons. Aged roughly 6 to 100, donors were systemically healthy Caucasians from Russia. Samples had at least 7 million PBMCs isolated from them. The sequencing sample was made of blood. The origin of this receptor is a woman aged 30 to 39 in good health.

The DNA of the CDR3 is TGTGCCAGTGGCCGTTCCGACTCCTACACCGGGGAGCTGTTTTTT. The encoded protein is CASGRSDSYTGELFF. The rearrangement links TRBV19 to TRBJ2-2, with D unclear. The V gene's germline CDR1 is LNHDA and CDR2 SQIVND (reference sequence). The CDR3 runs 15 residues. Between the trimmed V and J ends, which lost 8 bases and 3 bases, there was a span of 16 bases.